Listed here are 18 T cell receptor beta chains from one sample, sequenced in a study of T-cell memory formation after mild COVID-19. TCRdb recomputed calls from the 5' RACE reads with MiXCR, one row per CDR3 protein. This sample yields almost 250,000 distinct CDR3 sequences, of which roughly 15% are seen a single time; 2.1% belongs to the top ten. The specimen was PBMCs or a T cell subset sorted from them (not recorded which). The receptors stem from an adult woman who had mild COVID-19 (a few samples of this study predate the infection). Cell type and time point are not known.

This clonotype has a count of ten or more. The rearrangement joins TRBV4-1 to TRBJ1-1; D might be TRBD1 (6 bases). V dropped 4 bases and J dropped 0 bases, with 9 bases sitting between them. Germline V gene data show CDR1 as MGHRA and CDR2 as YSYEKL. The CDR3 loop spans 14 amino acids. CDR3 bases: TGCGCCAGCAGCCGGACAGCCATGAACACTGAAGCTTTCTTT. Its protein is CASSRTAMNTEAFF.

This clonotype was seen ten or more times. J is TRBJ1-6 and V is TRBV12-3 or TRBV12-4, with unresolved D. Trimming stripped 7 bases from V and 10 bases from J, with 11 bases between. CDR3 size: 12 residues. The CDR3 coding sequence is TGTGCCAGCACCTCGGACGGATCACCCCTCCACTTT. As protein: CASTSDGSPLHF.

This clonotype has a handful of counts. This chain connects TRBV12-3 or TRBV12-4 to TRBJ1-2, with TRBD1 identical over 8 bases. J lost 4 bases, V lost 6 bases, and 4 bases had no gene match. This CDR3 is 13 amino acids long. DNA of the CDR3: TGTGCCAGCAGCACGGACAGGGCCTATGGCTACACCTTC. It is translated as CASSTDRAYGYTF.

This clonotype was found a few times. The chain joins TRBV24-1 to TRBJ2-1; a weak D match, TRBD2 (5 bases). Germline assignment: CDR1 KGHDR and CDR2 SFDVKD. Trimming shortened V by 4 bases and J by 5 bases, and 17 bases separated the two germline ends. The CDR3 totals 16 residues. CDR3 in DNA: TGTGCCACCAGTGACCTCACGGGGAGATCCCACAATGAGCAGTTCTTC. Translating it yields CATSDLTGRSHNEQFF.

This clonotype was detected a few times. The CDR3 nucleotides are TGTGCCAGCAGCATAAGACAGGGCTACGAGCAGTACTTC. It encodes CASSIRQGYEQYF. V gene TRBV7-9 combines with J gene TRBJ2-7; 7 bases map to TRBD1. Germline trimming cut 5 bases from V and 3 bases from J; bases unmatched to any gene: 4. Looked up from germline, CDR1 is SEHNR and CDR2 is FQNEAQ (reference sequence). The CDR3 runs to 13 residues.

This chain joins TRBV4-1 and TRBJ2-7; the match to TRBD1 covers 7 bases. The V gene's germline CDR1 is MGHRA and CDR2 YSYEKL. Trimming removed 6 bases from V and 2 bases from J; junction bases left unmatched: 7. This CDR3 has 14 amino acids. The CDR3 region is CASSSGTDPYEQYF. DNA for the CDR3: TGCGCCAGCAGTTCCGGGACAGATCCCTACGAGCAGTACTTC.

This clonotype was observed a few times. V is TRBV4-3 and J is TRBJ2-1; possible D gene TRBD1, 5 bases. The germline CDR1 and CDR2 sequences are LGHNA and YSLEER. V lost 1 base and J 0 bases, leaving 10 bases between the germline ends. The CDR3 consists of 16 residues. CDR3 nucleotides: TGCGCCAGCAGCCAAGGGGGCTACTTCTCCTACAATGAGCAGTTCTTC. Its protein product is CASSQGGYFSYNEQFF.

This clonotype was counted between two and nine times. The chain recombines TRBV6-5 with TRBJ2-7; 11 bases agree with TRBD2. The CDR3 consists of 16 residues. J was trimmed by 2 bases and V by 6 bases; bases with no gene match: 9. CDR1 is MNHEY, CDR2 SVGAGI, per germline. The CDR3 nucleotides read TGTGCCAGCAGACCCTCCGGGACTAGCGGTCCCTACGAGCAGTACTTC. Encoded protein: CASRPSGTSGPYEQYF.

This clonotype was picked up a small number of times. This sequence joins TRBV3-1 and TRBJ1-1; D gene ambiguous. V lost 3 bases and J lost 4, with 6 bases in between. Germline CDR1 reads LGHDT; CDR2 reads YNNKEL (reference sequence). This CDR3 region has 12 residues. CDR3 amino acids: CASSHEGTEAFF. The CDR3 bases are TGTGCCAGCAGCCACGAAGGCACTGAAGCTTTCTTT. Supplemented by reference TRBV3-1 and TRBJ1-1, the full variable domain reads DTAVSQTPKYLVTQMGNDKSIKCEQNLGHDTMYWYKQDSKKFLKIMFSYNNKELIINETVPNRFSPKSPDKAHLNLHINSLELGDSAVYFCASSHEGTEAFFGQGTRLTVV.

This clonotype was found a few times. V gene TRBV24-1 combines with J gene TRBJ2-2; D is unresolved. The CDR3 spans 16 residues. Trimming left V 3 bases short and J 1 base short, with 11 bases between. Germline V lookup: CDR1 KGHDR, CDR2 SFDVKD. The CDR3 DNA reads TGTGCCACCAGTGATATAGCTTACAAGAACACCGGGGAGCTGTTTTTT. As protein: CATSDIAYKNTGELFF.

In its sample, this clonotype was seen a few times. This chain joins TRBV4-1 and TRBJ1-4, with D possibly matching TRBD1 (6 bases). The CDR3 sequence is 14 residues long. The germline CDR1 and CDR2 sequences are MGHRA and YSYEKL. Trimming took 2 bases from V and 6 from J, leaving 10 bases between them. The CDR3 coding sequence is TGCGCCAGCAGCCAAAGGGGGAGGTATGAAAAACTGTTTTTT. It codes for CASSQRGRYEKLFF.

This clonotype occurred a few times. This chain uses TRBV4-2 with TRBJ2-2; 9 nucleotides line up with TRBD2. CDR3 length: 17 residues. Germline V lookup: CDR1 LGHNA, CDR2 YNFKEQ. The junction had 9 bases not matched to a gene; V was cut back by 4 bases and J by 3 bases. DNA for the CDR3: TGTGCCAGCAGCCGGGACATAGCGGGGGTGGACACCGGGGAGCTGTTTTTT. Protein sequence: CASSRDIAGVDTGELFF.

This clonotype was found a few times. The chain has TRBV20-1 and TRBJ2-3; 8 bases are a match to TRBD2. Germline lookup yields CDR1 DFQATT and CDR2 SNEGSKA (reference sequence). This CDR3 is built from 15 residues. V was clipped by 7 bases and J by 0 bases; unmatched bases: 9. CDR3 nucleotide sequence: TGCAGTGTCCAGACTAGCGTCTCTAGCACAGATACGCAGTATTTT. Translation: CSVQTSVSSTDTQYF.

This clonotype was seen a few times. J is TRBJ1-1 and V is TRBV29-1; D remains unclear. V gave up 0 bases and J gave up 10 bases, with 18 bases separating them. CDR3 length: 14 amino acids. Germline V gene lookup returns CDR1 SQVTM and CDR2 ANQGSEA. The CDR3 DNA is TGCAGCGTTGAAGATCGGCGGTCCAATCGCCCAGCTTTCTTT. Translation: CSVEDRRSNRPAFF. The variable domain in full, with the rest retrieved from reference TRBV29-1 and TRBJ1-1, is SAVISQKPSRDICQRGTSLTIQCQVDSQVTMMFWYRQQPGQSLTLIATANQGSEATYESGFVIDKFPISRPNLTFSTLTVSNMSPEDSSIYLCSVEDRRSNRPAFFGQGTRLTVV.

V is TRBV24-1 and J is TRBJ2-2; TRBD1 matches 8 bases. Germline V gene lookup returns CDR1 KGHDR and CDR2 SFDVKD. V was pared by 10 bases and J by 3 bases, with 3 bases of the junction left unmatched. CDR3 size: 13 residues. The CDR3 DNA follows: TGTGCCACAGGACAGGGTTACACCGGGGAGCTGTTTTTT. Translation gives CATGQGYTGELFF.

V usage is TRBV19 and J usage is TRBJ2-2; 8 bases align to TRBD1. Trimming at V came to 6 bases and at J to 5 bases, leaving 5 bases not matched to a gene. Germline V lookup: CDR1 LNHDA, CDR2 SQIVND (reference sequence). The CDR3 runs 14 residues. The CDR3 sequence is CASRGTGLTGELFF. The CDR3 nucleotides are TGTGCCAGTAGGGGGACAGGCCTTACCGGGGAGCTGTTTTTT.

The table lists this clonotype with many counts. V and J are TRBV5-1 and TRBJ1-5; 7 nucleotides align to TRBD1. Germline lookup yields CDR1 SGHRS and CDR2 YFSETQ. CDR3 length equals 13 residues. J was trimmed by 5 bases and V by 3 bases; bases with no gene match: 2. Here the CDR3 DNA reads TGCGCCAGCAGCTACGACAGGGATCAGCCCCAGCATTTT. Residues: CASSYDRDQPQHF.

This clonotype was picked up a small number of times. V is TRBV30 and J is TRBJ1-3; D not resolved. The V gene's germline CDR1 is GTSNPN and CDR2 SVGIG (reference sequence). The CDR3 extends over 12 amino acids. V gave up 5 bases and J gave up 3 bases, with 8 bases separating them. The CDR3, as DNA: TGTGCCTGGTCGGGGAATGGAAACACCATATATTTT. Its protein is CAWSGNGNTIYF.